This TCR beta chain was recovered during a study of shared clonotypes between healthy human individuals. As for the study in general: Each donor's CD8 memory used one plate, CD8 naive two, each CD4 subset three. Study results and caveats: Memory subsets generally showed smaller estimated richness than naive subsets did. Investigators expected sequencing depth to affect clonotype sharing among donors.

The data were produced by immunoSEQ multiplex PCR, yet TCRdb's version contains in-frame clones alone and is incomplete. Of 2 million or so clones in the sample, roughly 94% are singletons; the top ten hold 0.1% to 0.15%. The split of CD4+ cells yielded CD45RA+ naive and CD45RA-negative memory subsets. A remark on this clone: The target antigen is unknown.

Trimming shortened V by 1 base and J by 2 bases, and 9 bases separated the two germline ends. Germline assignment: CDR1 SGHAT and CDR2 FQNNGV. The CDR3 runs to 15 residues. The source is a young man in good health. Sample: naive CD4+ T cells sorted from blood. Subset defined: CD45RA+ positively selected. V usage is TRBV11-2 and J usage is TRBJ2-1; unclear D gene. The chain's CDR3 is CASSLVLITYNEQFF. CDR3 bases: TGTGCCAGCAGCTTAGTCTTGATTACCTACAATGAGCAGTTCTTC. The full variable domain, rest sourced from reference TRBV11-2 and TRBJ2-1, is EAGVAQSPRYKIIEKRQSVAFWCNPISGHATLYWYQQILGQGPKLLIQFQNNGVVDDSQLPKDRFSAERLKGVDSTLKIQPAKLEDSAVYLCASSLVLITYNEQFFGPGTRLTVL.